This TCR beta chain was obtained from a study of cytomegalovirus exposure and HLA in healthy donors. Study results and limitations: TCR beta sequences reportedly predicted most subjects' HLA-A and HLA-B alleles accurately.

This CDR3 contains 17 residues. V dropped 3 bases and J dropped 9; count of bases not matched to a gene: 15. Germline CDR1 is SGHAT and CDR2 is FQNNGV. The PCR made use of 60 Vbeta and 13 Jbeta primers. Original methodology: Roughly 10 million shared chains were among around 80 million unique TCR beta chains counted in a later analysis. Here immunoSEQ multiplex PCR was the method, and the copy in TCRdb shows in-frame clones only, minus some. That table supplies the V and J calls and clone size; D and trimming were determined from the DNA. This table holds under 250,000 clones, approximately 80% found once. Notes on this clone: What it recognizes is unknown.

The sequencing sample was made of PBMCs. The chain carries TRBV11-2 and TRBJ2-1; 9 positions agree with TRBD2. The sequence was collected from a woman between 55 and 75 years old in good health and CMV-seropositive. CDR3 sequence: CASSFRESSGIGGEQFF. DNA of the CDR3: TGTGCCAGCAGCTTCCGGGAGTCTAGCGGGATCGGTGGTGAGCAGTTCTTC.